The 29 T cell receptor beta chains below come from one sample, sequenced in a study of T cells after yellow fever vaccination. MiXCR, run by TCRdb on the 5' RACE reads, gives a single entry per CDR3 protein. The sample has 300,000 to 400,000 distinct CDR3 sequences, 8.7% seen once. Sequenced material: PBMCs, taken on the day of the first yellow fever vaccination. The receptors were sampled from a man aged 18-30 years who received the YFV17D yellow fever vaccine.

This clonotype was counted only a few times. This chain uses TRBV20-1 with TRBJ2-3; 9 bases match TRBD2. The CDR3 extends over 14 amino acids. The V gene's germline CDR1 is DFQATT and CDR2 SNEGSKA (reference sequence). With V trimmed by 5 bases and J by 9 bases, 12 bases remained unmatched. This chain's CDR3 is CSAPFAGGTYTQYF. The CDR3 DNA sequence: TGCAGTGCTCCTTTCGCGGGGGGGACCTACACGCAGTATTTT.

For this clonotype: One end of the junction varies from germline; a read error may be responsible. V gene TRBV3-1 combines with J gene TRBJ2-7; D may be TRBD1 or TRBD2 (5 bases each). Germline V gene sequence: CDR1 LGHDT, CDR2 YNNKEL (reference sequence). This CDR3 is 17 amino acids long. The chain's CDR3 is CASCQQSNSFGGGEQYF. In nucleotides, the CDR3 is TGTGCCAGCTGCCAACAATCGAATAGTTTTGGTGGGGGCGAGCAGTACTTC.

This chain links TRBV6-5 with TRBJ2-7; 10 bases fit TRBD2. V lost 0 bases and J lost 2; bases outside the gene matches: 13. The CDR3 has 19 amino acids. Germline-derived CDR1 and CDR2 are MNHEY and SVGAGI. CDR3 region: CASSYSVSGRSGGAYEQYF. CDR3 nucleotide sequence: TGTGCCAGCAGTTACTCGGTCTCAGGGCGCAGCGGGGGGGCCTACGAGCAGTACTTC.

This clonotype was seen more than once but under ten times. CDR3 residues: CASSLWDTPYEQYF. The CDR3 DNA reads TGTGCCAGCAGTCTCTGGGACACTCCCTACGAGCAGTACTTC. This sequence joins TRBV12-3 or TRBV12-4 and TRBJ2-7, with D maybe TRBD1 (6 bases). Trimming took off 5 bases at V and 2 bases at J, with 13 bases between the two ends. The CDR3 runs 14 residues.

The chain has TRBV5-6 and TRBJ2-7, with D uncertain. V was trimmed by 1 base and J by 6 bases, leaving 8 bases between them. The germline V gene encodes CDR1 SGHDT and CDR2 YYEEEE. This CDR3 has 12 amino acids. This chain's CDR3 is CASSLTETEQYF. CDR3 nucleotides: TGTGCCAGCAGCTTGACTGAGACCGAGCAGTACTTC.

This clonotype came up a few times. As DNA, the CDR3 is TGCGCCAGCAGCAATATCTACAGGGGCCAAGAGACCCAGTACTTC. It specifies CASSNIYRGQETQYF. This chain joins TRBV5-1 and TRBJ2-5, with 7 bases aligning to TRBD1. The CDR3 loop spans 15 amino acids. J was trimmed by 1 base and V by 4 bases; bases with no gene match: 7. The germline gives CDR1 SGHRS, CDR2 YFSETQ.

The rearrangement uses TRBV3-1 and TRBJ2-7; D is perhaps TRBD2 (5 bases). V lost 4 bases and J 6 bases, leaving 10 bases between the germline ends. The length of the CDR3 is 12 residues. Germline V gene sequence: CDR1 LGHDT, CDR2 YNNKEL (reference sequence). The CDR3 nucleotides are TGTGCCAGCAGCCGGTACGGAGGCGAGCAGTACGTC. Translated: CASSRYGGEQYV.

The chain has TRBV4-2 and TRBJ2-7; either TRBD1 or TRBD2 may supply D (5 bases each). This CDR3 comprises 16 residues. Trimming removed 0 bases from V and 6 bases from J, with 18 bases in between. Germline values: CDR1 LGHNA, CDR2 YNFKEQ. DNA for the CDR3: TGTGCCAGCAGCCAAGATTGGTTGGGGGTGTTGACCGAGCAGTACTTC. Encoded protein: CASSQDWLGVLTEQYF.

The V and J genes are TRBV11-2 and TRBJ2-2; tentatively, D is TRBD1 (5 bases). The V gene lost 2 bases and the J gene lost 3 bases, with 10 bases spanning the gap. CDR3 length: 15 residues. Germline V gene data show CDR1 as SGHAT and CDR2 as FQNNGV. The DNA of the CDR3 is TGTGCCAGCAGCTTAAGGGGTCGGGACACCGGGGAGCTGTTTTTT. This encodes CASSLRGRDTGELFF.

This clonotype was found a few times. The V gene is TRBV12-5, the J gene TRBJ1-3; 7 bases match TRBD1. This CDR3 contains 15 residues. CDR1 and CDR2 (germline): LGHNT, FRNRAP. Trimming cost V 4 bases and J 5 bases; bases outside gene matches: 8. In nucleotides, the CDR3 is TGTGCTAGTGGTTCTCAGGGAGGGGGCAGAAACACCATATATTTT. Protein: CASGSQGGGRNTIYF.

The chain is built from TRBV4-1 and TRBJ1-2; 9 bases fit TRBD1. The germline gives CDR1 MGHRA, CDR2 YSYEKL. Losses at the gene ends were 0 bases for V and 7 bases for J; bases not matched to a gene: 15. CDR3 length: 18 residues. CDR3 amino acids: CASSQEQTGGSIAFGYTF. The CDR3 DNA reads as TGCGCCAGCAGCCAAGAGCAAACAGGGGGCTCAATCGCCTTTGGCTACACCTTC.

This clonotype was counted between two and nine times. The chain recombines TRBV7-6 with TRBJ1-2; no definite D call. V was trimmed by 5 bases and J by 7 bases, leaving 17 bases between them. The germline gives CDR1 SGHVS, CDR2 FNYEAQ. CDR3 length equals 14 residues. The CDR3 sequence is CASSPWTGPGGYTF. The CDR3 nucleotides read TGTGCCAGCAGCCCATGGACCGGCCCCGGTGGCTACACCTTC.

This chain joins TRBV20-1 and TRBJ2-5; D is possibly TRBD1 (5 bases). This CDR3 is 14 amino acids long. Germline V gene lookup returns CDR1 DFQATT and CDR2 SNEGSKA (reference sequence). V gave up 3 bases and J gave up 5 bases, with 16 bases separating them. CDR3 nucleotides: TGCAGTGCTAGGGCCGGACACCATGGGGAGACCCAGTACTTC. Amino acids: CSARAGHHGETQYF.

The genes are TRBV6-5 and TRBJ1-5; 7 bases are shared with TRBD1. Per the germline V gene, CDR1 is MNHEY and CDR2 is SVGAGI. Trimming cost V 4 bases and J 4 bases; bases outside gene matches: 4. This CDR3 has 14 residues. Here the CDR3 reads CASSWDSQNQPQHF. The CDR3 nucleotides are TGTGCCAGCAGTTGGGACAGTCAAAATCAGCCCCAGCATTTT.

This clonotype was detected many times. The chain is built from TRBV10-3 and TRBJ1-2, with 9 bases lining up with TRBD1. Germline lookup yields CDR1 ENHRY and CDR2 SYGVKD. Trimming at V came to 8 bases and at J to 7 bases, leaving 5 bases not matched to a gene. The CDR3 length is 12 residues. The CDR3 loop reads CAILQGASGYTF. The CDR3 bases are TGTGCCATCCTACAGGGGGCAAGTGGCTACACCTTC.

This clonotype has more than one count but fewer than ten. The chain combines TRBV5-1 with TRBJ2-2; D unresolved. Trimming left V 0 bases short and J 8 bases short, with 14 bases between. The germline gives CDR1 SGHRS, CDR2 YFSETQ. This CDR3 region has 15 residues. The CDR3 DNA sequence: TGCGCCAGCAGCTTGGGGGCAGGTCGCCCGGGGGAGCTGTTTTTT. It codes for CASSLGAGRPGELFF.

This chain uses TRBV6-5 with TRBJ1-1; perhaps TRBD1 as D (5 bases). V shed 5 bases and J shed 5 bases, with 15 bases lying between them. Germline V gives CDR1 MNHEY, CDR2 SVGAGI. CDR3 length equals 14 residues. The CDR3 nucleotides are TGTGCCAGCAGTGATCAGGGAGGAAAGACTGAAGCTTTCTTT. Residues: CASSDQGGKTEAFF.

V usage is TRBV20-1 and J usage is TRBJ2-3; no reliable D call. With 4 bases removed from V and 2 bases from J, the gap between germline ends came to 10 bases. Per the germline V gene, CDR1 is DFQATT and CDR2 is SNEGSKA (reference sequence). The CDR3 totals 13 residues. CDR3 sequence reads: CSAITVFTDTQYF. In nucleotides, the CDR3 is TGCAGTGCTATTACCGTCTTCACAGATACGCAGTATTTT.

This clonotype was observed a handful of times. J is TRBJ1-2 and V is TRBV5-1; a possible D gene is TRBD1 (6 bases). Per germline, CDR1 SGHRS and CDR2 YFSETQ. There are 13 residues in the CDR3. Trimming removed 1 base from V and 6 bases from J, with 10 bases in between. The CDR3 bases are TGCGCCAGCAGCTTGATGGCAGGGGATGGCTACACCTTC. Translation: CASSLMAGDGYTF.

The V call is TRBV19, the J call TRBJ1-2; D is unresolved. This CDR3 comprises 15 residues. Germline values: CDR1 LNHDA, CDR2 SQIVND (reference sequence). V was clipped by 3 bases and J by 4 bases, with 15 bases between them. The CDR3 DNA follows: TGTGCCAGTAGTATGAATATCCGGAATCCCTATGGCTACACCTTC. Translated: CASSMNIRNPYGYTF.

This chain links TRBV5-4 with TRBJ1-2; a weak D match, TRBD1 (5 bases). Trimming stripped 5 bases from V and 6 bases from J, with 17 bases between. The germline CDR1 and CDR2 sequences are SGHNT and YYREEE (reference sequence). CDR3 length: 14 amino acids. CDR3 in amino acids: CASSPNSGGNGYTF. CDR3 nucleotides: TGTGCCAGCAGTCCCAACAGCGGGGGGAATGGCTACACCTTC.

The chain couples TRBV27 to TRBJ1-5; D unresolved. The length of the CDR3 is 13 residues. Germline V gene data show CDR1 as MNHEY and CDR2 as SMNVEV (reference sequence). V gave up 2 bases and J gave up 5 bases, with 7 bases separating them. The CDR3 DNA reads TGTGCCAGCAGTTTAGGCCCGTATCAGCCCCAGCATTTT. Residues: CASSLGPYQPQHF.

A few counts support this clonotype. This chain connects TRBV5-1 to TRBJ1-3, with TRBD1 as a possible D gene (5 bases). Germline CDR1 is SGHRS and CDR2 is YFSETQ. V gave up 4 bases and J gave up 0 bases, with 23 bases separating them. The CDR3 contains 19 residues. The CDR3, as DNA: TGCGCCAGCAGCCAATCCAGGGTAATCGGAGAGGCCTCTGGAAACACCATATATTTT. Its protein product is CASSQSRVIGEASGNTIYF.

The chain combines TRBV12-3 or TRBV12-4 with TRBJ2-1; unclear D gene. Deletions cut 5 bases from V and 4 bases from J, with 9 bases between. The CDR3 has 13 residues. CDR3 nucleotide sequence: TGTGCCAGCAGTCCAGGATATTACAATGAGCAGTTCTTC. Its translation: CASSPGYYNEQFF.

The chain links TRBV7-2 to TRBJ2-1, with TRBD2 matching 7 bases. V was pared by 5 bases and J by 15 bases, with 7 bases of the junction left unmatched. The CDR3 totals 11 residues. Germline V CDR1 and CDR2: SGHTA, FQGNSA. The CDR3 region has the DNA TGTGCCAGCAGCCCAAGACTAGCTGGGTTCTTC. Protein product: CASSPRLAGFF.

The rearrangement links TRBV18 to TRBJ2-1; 11 positions match TRBD1. Germline lookup yields CDR1 KGHSH and CDR2 LQKENI. The V gene end was trimmed by 2 bases and the J gene end by 8 bases; junction bases not matched to a gene: 5. The CDR3 has 15 amino acids. CDR3 residues: CASSPTGQGGYEQFF. DNA for the CDR3: TGTGCCAGCTCACCAACGGGACAGGGGGGCTATGAGCAGTTCTTC. Based on the CDR3 plus reference TRBV18 and TRBJ2-1, the full variable domain is NAGVMQNPRHLVRRRGQEARLRCSPMKGHSHVYWYRQLPEEGLKFMVYLQKENIIDESGMPKERFSAEFPKEGPSILRIQQVVRGDSAAYFCASSPTGQGGYEQFFGPGTRLTVL.

This clonotype was seen more than once but under ten times. The chain combines TRBV7-3 with TRBJ2-1; D remains ambiguous. The germline gives CDR1 SGHTA, CDR2 FQGTGA. The V gene lost 3 bases and the J gene lost 7 bases, with 10 bases spanning the gap. The CDR3 has 13 amino acids. CDR3 nucleotides: TGTGCCAGCAGCTTGAGCATCGGAAATGAGCAGTTCTTC. The encoded protein is CASSLSIGNEQFF.

This clonotype was picked up many times. This chain joins TRBV2 and TRBJ2-2; D gene unclear. V was cut by 1 base and J by 0 bases, with 6 bases left in between. The CDR3 is 15 residues long. Germline-derived CDR1 and CDR2 are SNHLY and FYNNEI. DNA for the CDR3: TGTGCCAGCAGTGAAGTATCCGCGAACACCGGGGAGCTGTTTTTT. Translated: CASSEVSANTGELFF.

The chain joins TRBV5-4 to TRBJ2-3, with 9 bases aligning to TRBD2. The CDR3 is made up of 15 amino acids. V shed 4 bases, J shed 3 bases, and the junction held 6 bases outside the gene matches. Germline V gene sequence: CDR1 SGHNT, CDR2 YYREEE (reference sequence). CDR3 protein: CASSRSLAGTDTQYF. Here the CDR3 DNA reads TGTGCCAGCAGCCGGTCCCTAGCGGGGACAGATACGCAGTATTTT.